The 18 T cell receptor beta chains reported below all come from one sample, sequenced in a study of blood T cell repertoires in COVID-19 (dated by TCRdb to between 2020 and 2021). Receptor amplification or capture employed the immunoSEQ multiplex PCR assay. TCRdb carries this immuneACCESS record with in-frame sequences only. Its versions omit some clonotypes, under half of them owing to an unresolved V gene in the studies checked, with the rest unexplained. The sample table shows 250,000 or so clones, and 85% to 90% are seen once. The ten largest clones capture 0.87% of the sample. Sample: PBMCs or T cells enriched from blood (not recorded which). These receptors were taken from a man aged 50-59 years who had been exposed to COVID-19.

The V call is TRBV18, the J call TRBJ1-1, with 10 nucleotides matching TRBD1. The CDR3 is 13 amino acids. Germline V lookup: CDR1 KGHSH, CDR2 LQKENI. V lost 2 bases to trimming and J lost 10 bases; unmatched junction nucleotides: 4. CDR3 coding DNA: TGTGCCAGCTCACCATCGACAGGGGGCTTAGCTTTCTTT. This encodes CASSPSTGGLAFF.

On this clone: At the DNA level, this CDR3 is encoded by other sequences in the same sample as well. The CDR3 region has the DNA TGTGCCAGCAGCCCCGGGGACTCTAGCTACGAGCAGTACTTC. This encodes CASSPGDSSYEQYF. The chain employs TRBV6-5 and TRBJ2-7, with a possible D match to TRBD2 (6 bases). The CDR3 has 14 residues. Trimming shortened V by 6 bases and J by 3 bases, and 15 bases separated the two germline ends. Germline V gene data show CDR1 as MNHEY and CDR2 as SVGAGI.

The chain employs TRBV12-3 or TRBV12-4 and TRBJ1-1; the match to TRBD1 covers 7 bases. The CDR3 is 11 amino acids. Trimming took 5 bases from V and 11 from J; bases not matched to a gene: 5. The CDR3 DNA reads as TGTGCCAGCAGTACACGACAGGGCGCTTTCTTT. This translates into CASSTRQGAFF.

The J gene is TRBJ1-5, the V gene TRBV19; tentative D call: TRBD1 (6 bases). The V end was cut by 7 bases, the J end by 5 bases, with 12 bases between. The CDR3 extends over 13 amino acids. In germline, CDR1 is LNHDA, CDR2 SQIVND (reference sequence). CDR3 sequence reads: CASNRDTHQPQHF. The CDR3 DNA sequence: TGTGCCAGTAATAGGGACACCCATCAGCCCCAGCATTTT.

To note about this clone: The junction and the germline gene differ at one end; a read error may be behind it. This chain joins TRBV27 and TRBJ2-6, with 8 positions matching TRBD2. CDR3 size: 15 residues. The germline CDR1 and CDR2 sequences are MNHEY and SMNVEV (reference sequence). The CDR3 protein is CASSLWAAGGNVLTF. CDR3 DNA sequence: TGTGCCAGCAGTTTATGGGCCGCGGGGGGCAACGTCCTGACTTTC.

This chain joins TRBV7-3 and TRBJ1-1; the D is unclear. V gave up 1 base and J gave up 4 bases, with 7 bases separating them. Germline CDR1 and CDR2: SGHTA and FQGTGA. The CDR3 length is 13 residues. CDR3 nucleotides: TGTGCCAGCAGCTTAAGTACAGTCACTGAAGCTTTCTTT. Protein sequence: CASSLSTVTEAFF.

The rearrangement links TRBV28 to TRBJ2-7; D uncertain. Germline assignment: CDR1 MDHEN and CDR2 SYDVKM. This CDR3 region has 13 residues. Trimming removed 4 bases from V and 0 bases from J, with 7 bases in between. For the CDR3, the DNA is TGTGCCAGCAGTTCCCCTCGCTCCTACGAGCAGTACGTC. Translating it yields CASSSPRSYEQYV.

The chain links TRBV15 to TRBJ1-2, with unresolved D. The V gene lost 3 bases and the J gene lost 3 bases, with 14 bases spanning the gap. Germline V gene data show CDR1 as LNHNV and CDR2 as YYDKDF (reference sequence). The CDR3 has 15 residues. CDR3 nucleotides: TGTGCCACCAGCAGGGGGAGGAGCCGTTACTATGGCTACACCTTC. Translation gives CATSRGRSRYYGYTF. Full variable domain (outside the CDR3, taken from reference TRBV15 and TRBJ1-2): DAMVIQNPRYQVTQFGKPVTLSCSQTLNHNVMYWYQQKSSQAPKLLFHYYDKDFNNEADTPDNFQSRRPNTSFCFLDIRSPGLGDTAMYLCATSRGRSRYYGYTFGSGTRLTVV.

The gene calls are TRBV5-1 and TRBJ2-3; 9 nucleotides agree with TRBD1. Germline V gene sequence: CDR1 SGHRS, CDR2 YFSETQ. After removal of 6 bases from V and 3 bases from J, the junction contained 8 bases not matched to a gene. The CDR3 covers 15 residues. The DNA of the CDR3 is TGCGCCAGCAAGACCCAAGGACAGGGGACAGATACGCAGTATTTT. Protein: CASKTQGQGTDTQYF.

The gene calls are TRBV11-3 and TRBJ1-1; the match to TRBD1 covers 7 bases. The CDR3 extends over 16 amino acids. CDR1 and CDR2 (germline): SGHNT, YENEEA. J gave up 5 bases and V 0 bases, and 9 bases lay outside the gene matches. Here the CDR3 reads CASSLEAGGVSTEAFF. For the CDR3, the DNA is TGTGCCAGCAGCTTAGAAGCAGGGGGAGTTTCGACTGAAGCTTTCTTT.

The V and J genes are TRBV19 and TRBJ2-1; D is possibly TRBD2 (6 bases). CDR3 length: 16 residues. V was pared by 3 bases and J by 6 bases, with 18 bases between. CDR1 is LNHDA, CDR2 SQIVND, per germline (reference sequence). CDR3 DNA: TGTGCCAGTAGTATCCCTCCGGGACTGGTAAGCAATGAGCAGTTCTTC. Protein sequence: CASSIPPGLVSNEQFF.

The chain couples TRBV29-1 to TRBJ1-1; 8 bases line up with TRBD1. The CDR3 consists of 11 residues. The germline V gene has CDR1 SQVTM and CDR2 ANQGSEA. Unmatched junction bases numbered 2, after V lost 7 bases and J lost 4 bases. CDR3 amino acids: CSGGQVTEAFF. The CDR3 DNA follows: TGCAGCGGGGGACAGGTCACTGAAGCTTTCTTT.

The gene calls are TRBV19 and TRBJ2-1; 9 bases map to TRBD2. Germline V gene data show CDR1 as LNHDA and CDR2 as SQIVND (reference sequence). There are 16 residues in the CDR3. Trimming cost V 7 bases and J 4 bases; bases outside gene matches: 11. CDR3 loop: CASMSWLAGGYNEQFF. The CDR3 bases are TGTGCCAGTATGTCGTGGTTGGCGGGAGGGTACAATGAGCAGTTCTTC.

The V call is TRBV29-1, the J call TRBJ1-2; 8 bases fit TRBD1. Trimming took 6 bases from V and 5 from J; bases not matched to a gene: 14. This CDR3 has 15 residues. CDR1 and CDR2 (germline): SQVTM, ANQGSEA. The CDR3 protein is CSVRLLDRVGYGYTF. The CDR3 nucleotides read TGCAGCGTCCGACTGCTGGACAGGGTTGGTTATGGCTACACCTTC.

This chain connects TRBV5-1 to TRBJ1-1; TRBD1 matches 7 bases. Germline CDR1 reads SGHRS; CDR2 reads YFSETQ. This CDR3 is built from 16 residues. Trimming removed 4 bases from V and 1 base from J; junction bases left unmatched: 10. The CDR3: CASSVTPGGGNTEAFF. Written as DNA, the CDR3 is TGCGCCAGCAGCGTTACTCCAGGGGGTGGGAACACTGAAGCTTTCTTT.

CDR3 residues: CASSDLSGRAGRVTDTQYF. The CDR3 bases are TGTGCCAGCAGTGACCTTAGCGGGAGGGCCGGAAGAGTCACAGATACGCAGTATTTT. J is TRBJ2-3 and V is TRBV6-1; 11 nucleotides agree with TRBD2. CDR1 is MNHNS and CDR2 is SASEGT in the germline V gene. The CDR3 is made up of 19 amino acids. J gave up 2 bases and V 3 bases, and 13 bases lay outside the gene matches.

CDR3 bases: TGTGCCTTACGGGACAGGGGTACCGGGGAGCTGTTTTTT. Translation gives CALRDRGTGELFF. This sequence joins TRBV30 and TRBJ2-2; TRBD1 aligns across 10 bases. Per germline, CDR1 GTSNPN and CDR2 SVGIG (reference sequence). This CDR3 has 13 residues. V was clipped by 7 bases and J by 5 bases; unmatched bases: 4.

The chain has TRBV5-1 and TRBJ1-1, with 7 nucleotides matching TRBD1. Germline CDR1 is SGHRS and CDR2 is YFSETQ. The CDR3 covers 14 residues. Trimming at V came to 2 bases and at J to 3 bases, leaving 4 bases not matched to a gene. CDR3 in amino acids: CASSFGTGDTEAFF. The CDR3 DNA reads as TGCGCCAGCAGCTTTGGTACAGGGGACACTGAAGCTTTCTTT. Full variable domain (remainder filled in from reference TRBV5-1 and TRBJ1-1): KAGVTQTPRYLIKTRGQQVTLSCSPISGHRSVSWYQQTPGQGLQFLFEYFSETQRNKGNFPGRFSGRQFSNSRSEMNVSTLELGDSALYLCASSFGTGDTEAFFGQGTRLTVV.